These 26 T cell receptor beta chains originate from one sample sequenced in a study of cytomegalovirus exposure and HLA in healthy donors. The PCR was carried out with 60 Vbeta primers and 13 Jbeta primers. Here immunoSEQ multiplex PCR was the method, and the copy in TCRdb shows in-frame clones only, minus some. This table lists 100,000 to 150,000 clones. Sequencing used PBMCs. The source is a man between 18 and 35 years old in good health and CMV-seronegative.

The V and J genes are TRBV6-1 and TRBJ2-1; D is unresolved. CDR1 is MNHNS and CDR2 is SASEGT in the germline V gene. This CDR3 is built from 13 residues. V lost 7 bases to trimming and J lost 5 bases, with 12 bases between them. For the CDR3, the DNA is TGTGCCAGCACGAGGCAAACCCACAATGAGCAGTTCTTC. It yields the protein CASTRQTHNEQFF.

This chain uses TRBV5-4 with TRBJ1-6; 7 bases match TRBD1. The CDR3 is made up of 12 amino acids. CDR1 is SGHNT and CDR2 is YYREEE in the germline V gene (reference sequence). Trimming took 4 bases from V and 14 from J; bases not matched to a gene: 6. The CDR3 bases are TGTGCCAGCAGCACAGGGGATGGCACCCTCCACTTT. It yields the protein CASSTGDGTLHF.

This chain uses TRBV27 with TRBJ2-7; no firm D call. The CDR3 sequence is 13 residues long. Deletions cut 4 bases from V and 1 base from J, with 8 bases between. Per the germline V gene, CDR1 is MNHEY and CDR2 is SMNVEV (reference sequence). The CDR3 loop reads CASSYAVSYEQYF. The CDR3 DNA is TGTGCCAGCAGTTATGCAGTATCCTACGAGCAGTACTTC.

This sequence joins TRBV28 and TRBJ1-2; 8 nucleotides agree with TRBD1. The V segment lost 6 bases and the J segment 1 base; nucleotides outside the gene matches: 10. The CDR3 extends over 16 amino acids. CDR1 and CDR2 (germline): MDHEN, SYDVKM. This CDR3 reads CASRSPGQGLNYGYTF. The CDR3 region has the DNA TGTGCCAGCAGATCTCCCGGACAGGGACTTAACTATGGCTACACCTTC.

The gene calls are TRBV5-1 and TRBJ1-2, with 7 positions matching TRBD1. The CDR3 extends over 14 amino acids. Per germline, CDR1 SGHRS and CDR2 YFSETQ. After removal of 3 bases from V and 5 bases from J, the junction contained 7 bases not matched to a gene. The DNA for the CDR3 is TGCGCCAGCAGCTCACGACAGGGTCTGTATGGCTACACCTTC. As protein: CASSSRQGLYGYTF.

The gene calls are TRBV5-5 and TRBJ1-4; TRBD1 is a possible D gene (5 bases). CDR1 and CDR2 from the germline V gene are SGHKS and YYEKEE (reference sequence). The CDR3 totals 15 residues. The germline V and J ends were trimmed by 4 bases and 7 bases, with 17 bases remaining between them. The CDR3 spells CASSPRFTTGEKLFF. CDR3 coding DNA: TGTGCCAGCAGCCCACGGTTCACTACAGGTGAAAAACTGTTTTTT.

The gene calls are TRBV14 and TRBJ2-6; D is unclear. V dropped 4 bases and J dropped 5 bases, with 9 bases sitting between them. Germline V gene lookup returns CDR1 SGHDN and CDR2 FVKESK. The CDR3 is made up of 14 amino acids. The CDR3 region is CASSPNRWANVLTF. The DNA for the CDR3 is TGTGCCAGCAGCCCTAACCGGTGGGCCAACGTCCTGACTTTC.

The chain is built from TRBV7-3 and TRBJ2-1, with D possibly matching TRBD2 (6 bases). Trimming took 8 bases from V and 9 from J, leaving 14 bases between them. The germline V gene encodes CDR1 SGHTA and CDR2 FQGTGA. The length of the CDR3 is 12 residues. CDR3 protein: CASGPGVGEQFF. The CDR3 DNA reads TGTGCCAGCGGTCCGGGAGTAGGTGAGCAGTTCTTC.

The rearrangement joins TRBV5-1 to TRBJ1-6, with D maybe TRBD1 (6 bases). Germline V gives CDR1 SGHRS, CDR2 YFSETQ. Trimming removed 4 bases from V and 10 bases from J, with 18 bases in between. This CDR3 comprises 15 residues. The CDR3 coding sequence is TGCGCCAGCAGCCGGGATGGACAGAGTGGCTCACCCCTCCACTTT. This encodes CASSRDGQSGSPLHF.

The genes are TRBV28 and TRBJ2-7; TRBD1 aligns across 7 bases. The CDR3 has 14 residues. J lost 0 bases, V lost 5 bases, and 4 bases had no gene match. Germline-derived CDR1 and CDR2 are MDHEN and SYDVKM. The CDR3 is CASSPTGNSYEQYF. Here the CDR3 DNA reads TGTGCCAGCAGTCCGACAGGGAACTCCTACGAGCAGTACTTC.

This chain uses TRBV28 with TRBJ2-5, with D possibly being TRBD2 (6 bases). The CDR3 runs 13 residues. V shed 5 bases and J shed 5 bases, with 12 bases lying between them. CDR1 is MDHEN and CDR2 is SYDVKM in the germline V gene. This chain's CDR3 is CASSRVRGETQYF. The CDR3 DNA reads as TGTGCCAGCAGTCGCGTACGGGGGGAGACCCAGTACTTC. The full variable domain, completed using reference TRBV28 and TRBJ2-5, is DVKVTQSSRYLVKRTGEKVFLECVQDMDHENMFWYRQDPGLGLRLIYFSYDVKMKEKGDIPEGYSVSREKKERFSLILESASTNQTSMYLCASSRVRGETQYFGPGTRLLVL.

The chain joins TRBV7-6 to TRBJ1-5, with D hard to call. CDR1 is SGHVS and CDR2 is FNYEAQ in the germline V gene. The CDR3 extends over 15 amino acids. Trimming removed 0 bases at V and 3 bases at J, with 9 bases between. The CDR3 loop reads CASSLAEGPNQPQHF. The DNA of the CDR3 is TGTGCCAGCAGCTTAGCGGAGGGTCCCAATCAGCCCCAGCATTTT.

V usage is TRBV9 and J usage is TRBJ2-6; 8 positions agree with TRBD2. Germline CDR1 SGDLS, CDR2 YYNGEE. The V and J ends lost 3 bases and 0 bases, in that order; junction bases with no gene match: 11. The CDR3 extends over 19 amino acids. CDR3 residues: CASSAPRLAGSSGANVLTF. CDR3 sequence (DNA): TGTGCCAGCAGCGCCCCCCGGCTAGCGGGTTCCTCTGGGGCCAACGTCCTGACTTTC.

The V gene is TRBV7-2, the J gene TRBJ1-3; D is unresolved. The length of the CDR3 is 13 residues. The V end was cut by 1 base, the J end by 4 bases, with 5 bases between. The germline gives CDR1 SGHTA, CDR2 FQGNSA. In nucleotides, the CDR3 is TGTGCCAGCAGCTTAGTCGGGGGAAACACCATATATTTT. Translating it yields CASSLVGGNTIYF. The full variable domain, its missing parts supplied by reference TRBV7-2 and TRBJ1-3, is GAGVSQSPSNKVTEKGKDVELRCDPISGHTALYWYRQSLGQGLEFLIYFQGNSAPDKSGLPSDRFSAERTGGSVSTLTIQRTQQEDSAVYLCASSLVGGNTIYFGEGSWLTVV.

For this clone: A read error may account for a junction end that differs from germline. The J gene is TRBJ1-1, the V gene TRBV5-4; maybe TRBD1 (5 bases). Germline V gene data show CDR1 as SGHNT and CDR2 as YYREEE (reference sequence). The CDR3 extends over 13 amino acids. CDR3 DNA: TGTGCCAGCAGCTTGCCAGGGAACCCTGAAGCTTTCTTT. As protein: CASSLPGNPEAFF.

The chain employs TRBV4-3 and TRBJ2-4; D call uncertain. Germline-derived CDR1 and CDR2 are LGHNA and YSLEER. CDR3 length: 14 residues. V lost 1 base and J 2 bases, leaving 6 bases between the germline ends. The CDR3 reads CASSQGRTKNIQYF. The CDR3 DNA follows: TGCGCCAGCAGCCAAGGCAGGACCAAAAACATTCAGTACTTC.

This CDR3 reads CASSLPEDLLGEDEQYF. CDR3 nucleotides: TGCGCCAGCAGCTTGCCCGAGGACCTTCTTGGGGAGGACGAGCAGTACTTC. V is TRBV5-1 and J is TRBJ2-7; possible D gene TRBD2, 6 bases. Germline CDR1 reads SGHRS; CDR2 reads YFSETQ. V was trimmed by 1 base and J by 5 bases, leaving 22 bases between them. The CDR3 runs 17 residues.

The chain links TRBV4-3 to TRBJ1-4; 10 nucleotides match TRBD1. Germline V gene sequence: CDR1 LGHNA, CDR2 YSLEER. The length of the CDR3 is 14 residues. V shed 0 bases, J shed 10 bases, and the junction held 2 bases outside the gene matches. CDR3 in DNA: TGCGCCAGCAGCCAAGAGGGACAGGGGCCAAAACTGTTTTTT. It encodes CASSQEGQGPKLFF.

This rearrangement joins TRBV11-3 to TRBJ2-2; D possibly corresponds to TRBD1 (6 bases). Germline assignment: CDR1 SGHNT and CDR2 YENEEA. The CDR3 is 16 residues long. The V end was cut by 3 bases, the J end by 5 bases, with 16 bases between. The CDR3 nucleotides are TGTGCCAGCAGCTTGGCCCCCGCAGGGGCAACCGGGGAGCTGTTTTTT. Amino acids: CASSLAPAGATGELFF.

As regards this clone: The sample holds other DNA sequences that translate to the same CDR3. V is TRBV7-9 and J is TRBJ1-1; TRBD1 matches 9 bases. J gave up 2 bases and V 5 bases, and 3 bases lay outside the gene matches. The CDR3 totals 14 residues. From germline, CDR1 is SEHNR and CDR2 FQNEAQ (reference sequence). CDR3 bases: TGTGCCAGCAGCAGGACAGGGGTAAACACTGAAGCTTTCTTT. Translation gives CASSRTGVNTEAFF.

The chain employs TRBV7-9 and TRBJ2-7; 8 bases match TRBD1. The CDR3 totals 13 residues. Germline loops: CDR1 SEHNR, CDR2 FQNEAQ (reference sequence). V trimming: 5 bases; J trimming: 6 bases; junction bases outside the gene matches: 6. This chain's CDR3 is CASSPGGRAEQYF. The CDR3 bases are TGTGCCAGCAGCCCAGGGGGCAGGGCCGAGCAGTACTTC.

J is TRBJ2-6 and V is TRBV28; D is perhaps TRBD2 (5 bases). V was trimmed by 1 base and J by 1 base, leaving 8 bases between them. Germline lookup yields CDR1 MDHEN and CDR2 SYDVKM. The CDR3 extends over 16 amino acids. The CDR3 loop reads CASSLYRGSGANVLTF. CDR3 bases: TGTGCCAGCAGTTTATATCGGGGTTCTGGGGCCAACGTCCTGACTTTC.

This chain connects TRBV6-5 to TRBJ2-7; 10 bases map to TRBD2. This CDR3 has 16 residues. V gave up 4 bases and J gave up 0 bases; unmatched junction bases: 6. CDR1 and CDR2 (germline): MNHEY, SVGAGI. CDR3 loop: CASSSLAGGASYEQYF. CDR3 bases: TGTGCCAGCAGTTCCTTAGCGGGGGGCGCCTCCTACGAGCAGTACTTC.

The rearrangement joins TRBV29-1 to TRBJ2-7; 11 bases align to TRBD2. CDR3 length: 15 amino acids. V gave up 1 base and J gave up 3 bases; unmatched junction bases: 5. The germline V gene encodes CDR1 SQVTM and CDR2 ANQGSEA. CDR3 nucleotides: TGCAGCGTTGAAGGTCGAACTAGCGGGAGCTACGAGCAGTACTTC. Encoded protein: CSVEGRTSGSYEQYF.

The genes are TRBV7-2 and TRBJ1-1, with a possible D match to TRBD1 (5 bases). Germline CDR1 is SGHTA and CDR2 is FQGNSA. V was trimmed by 3 bases and J by 4 bases, leaving 15 bases between them. The CDR3 is 15 amino acids. CDR3 nucleotide sequence: TGTGCCAGCAGCTTGGCTGGGCAGGGAAGCACTGAAGCTTTCTTT. This codes for CASSLAGQGSTEAFF.

The rearrangement uses TRBV5-1 and TRBJ1-1; TRBD1 is a possible D gene (5 bases). The CDR3 is made up of 15 amino acids. Looked up from germline, CDR1 is SGHRS and CDR2 is YFSETQ. Trimming cost V 4 bases and J 5 bases, with 18 bases left between them. The CDR3 here is CASSGAIGGGTEAFF. The CDR3 bases are TGCGCCAGCAGCGGAGCCATCGGGGGGGGGACTGAAGCTTTCTTT.